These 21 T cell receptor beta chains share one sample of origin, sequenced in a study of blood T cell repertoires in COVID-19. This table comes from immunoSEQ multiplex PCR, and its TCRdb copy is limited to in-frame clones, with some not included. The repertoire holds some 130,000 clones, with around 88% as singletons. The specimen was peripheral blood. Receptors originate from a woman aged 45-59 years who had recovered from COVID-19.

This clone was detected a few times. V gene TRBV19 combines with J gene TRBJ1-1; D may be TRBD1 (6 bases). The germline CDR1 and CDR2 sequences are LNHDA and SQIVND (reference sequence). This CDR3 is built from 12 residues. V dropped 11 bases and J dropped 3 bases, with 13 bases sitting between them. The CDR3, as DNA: TGTGCCTCGACAGGACGATACACTGAAGCTTTCTTT. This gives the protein CASTGRYTEAFF.

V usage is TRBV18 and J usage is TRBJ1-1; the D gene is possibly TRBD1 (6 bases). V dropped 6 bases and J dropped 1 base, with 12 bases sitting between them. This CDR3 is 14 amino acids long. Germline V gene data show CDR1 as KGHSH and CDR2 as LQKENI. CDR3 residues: CASSPWTANTEAFF. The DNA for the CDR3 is TGTGCCAGCTCGCCCTGGACAGCGAACACTGAAGCTTTCTTT.

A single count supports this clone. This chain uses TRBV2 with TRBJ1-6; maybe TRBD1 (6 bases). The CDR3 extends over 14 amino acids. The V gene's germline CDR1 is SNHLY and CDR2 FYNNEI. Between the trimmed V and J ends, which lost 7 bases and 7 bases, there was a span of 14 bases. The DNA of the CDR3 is TGTGCCAGCATCCAGGGGTCAGGGAATTCACCCCTCCACTTT. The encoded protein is CASIQGSGNSPLHF.

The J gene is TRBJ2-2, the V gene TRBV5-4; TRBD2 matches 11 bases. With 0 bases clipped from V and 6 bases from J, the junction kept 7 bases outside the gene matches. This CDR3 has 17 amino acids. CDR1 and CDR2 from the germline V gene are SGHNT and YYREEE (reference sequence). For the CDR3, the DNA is TGTGCCAGCAGCTTGGTAGCGGGAGGGCCGGGGGCCGGGGAGCTGTTTTTT. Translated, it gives CASSLVAGGPGAGELFF.

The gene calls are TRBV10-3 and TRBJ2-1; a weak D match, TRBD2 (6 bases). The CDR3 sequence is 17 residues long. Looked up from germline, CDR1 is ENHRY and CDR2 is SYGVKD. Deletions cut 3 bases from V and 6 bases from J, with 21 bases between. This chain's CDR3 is CAISELRDFPFSNEQFF. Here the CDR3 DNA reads TGTGCCATCAGTGAACTCCGGGACTTTCCATTCTCCAATGAGCAGTTCTTC.

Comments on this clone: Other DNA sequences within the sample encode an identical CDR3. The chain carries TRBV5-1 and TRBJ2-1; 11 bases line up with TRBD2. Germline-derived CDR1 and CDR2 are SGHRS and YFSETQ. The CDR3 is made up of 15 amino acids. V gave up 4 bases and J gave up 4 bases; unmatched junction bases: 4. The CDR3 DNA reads TGCGCCAGCAGCCTGATAGCGGGAGGGTACAATGAGCAGTTCTTC. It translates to CASSLIAGGYNEQFF.

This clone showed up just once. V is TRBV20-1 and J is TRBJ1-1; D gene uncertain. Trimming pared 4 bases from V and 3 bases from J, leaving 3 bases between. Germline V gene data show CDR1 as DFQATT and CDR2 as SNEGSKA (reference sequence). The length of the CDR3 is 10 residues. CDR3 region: CSAIYTEAFF. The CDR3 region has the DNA TGCAGTGCTATCTACACTGAAGCTTTCTTT.

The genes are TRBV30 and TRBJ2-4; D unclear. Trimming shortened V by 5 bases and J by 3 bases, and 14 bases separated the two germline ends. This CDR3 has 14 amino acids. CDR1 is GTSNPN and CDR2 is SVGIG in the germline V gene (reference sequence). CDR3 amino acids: CAWEPDPGKNIQYF. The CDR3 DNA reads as TGTGCCTGGGAACCAGACCCAGGCAAAAACATTCAGTACTTC.

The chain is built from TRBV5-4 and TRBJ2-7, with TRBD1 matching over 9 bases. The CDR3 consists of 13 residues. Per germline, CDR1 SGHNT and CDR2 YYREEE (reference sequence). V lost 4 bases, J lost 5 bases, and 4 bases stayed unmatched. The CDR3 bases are TGTGCCAGCAGCCCGGGACAGGGCAACGAGCAGTACTTC. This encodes CASSPGQGNEQYF.

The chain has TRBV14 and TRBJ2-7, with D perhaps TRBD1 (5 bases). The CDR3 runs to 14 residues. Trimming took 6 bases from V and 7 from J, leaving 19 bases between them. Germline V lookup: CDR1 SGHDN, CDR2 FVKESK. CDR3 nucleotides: TGTGCCAGCAGTGTAAGGGGTGCCCGAGGAGAGCAGTACTTC. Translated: CASSVRGARGEQYF.

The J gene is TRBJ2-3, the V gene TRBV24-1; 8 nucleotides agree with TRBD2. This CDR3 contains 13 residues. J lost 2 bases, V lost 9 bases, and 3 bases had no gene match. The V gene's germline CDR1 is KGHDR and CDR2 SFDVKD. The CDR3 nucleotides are TGTGCCACCGAAGCGGGAGCCACAGATACGCAGTATTTT. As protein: CATEAGATDTQYF.

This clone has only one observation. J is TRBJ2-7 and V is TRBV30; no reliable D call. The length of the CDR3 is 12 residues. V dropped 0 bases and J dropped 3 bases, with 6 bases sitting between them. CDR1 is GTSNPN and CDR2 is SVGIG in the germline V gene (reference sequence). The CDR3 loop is CAWSVQRYEQYF. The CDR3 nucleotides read TGTGCCTGGAGTGTACAACGCTACGAGCAGTACTTC.

The CDR3 sequence is CASRIPTGNLSYTF. The CDR3, as DNA: TGCGCCAGCAGAATTCCAACCGGTAACTTGAGCTACACCTTC. The chain links TRBV5-1 to TRBJ1-2; D is unresolved. The germline CDR1 and CDR2 sequences are SGHRS and YFSETQ. CDR3 length: 14 residues. The ends were cut back, 5 bases at V and 9 bases at J, with 20 bases in the middle.

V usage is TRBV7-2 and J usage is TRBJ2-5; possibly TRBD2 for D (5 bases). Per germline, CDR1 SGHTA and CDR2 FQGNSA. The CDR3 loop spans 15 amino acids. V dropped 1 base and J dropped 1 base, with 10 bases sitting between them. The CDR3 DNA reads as TGTGCCAGCAGCTTAGGAGGGATTTCCCAAGAGACCCAGTACTTC. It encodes CASSLGGISQETQYF.

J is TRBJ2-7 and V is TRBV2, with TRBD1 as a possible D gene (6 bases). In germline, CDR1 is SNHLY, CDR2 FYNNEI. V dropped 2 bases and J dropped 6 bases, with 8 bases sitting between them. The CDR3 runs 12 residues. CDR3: CASSEQGFEQYF. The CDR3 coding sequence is TGTGCCAGCAGTGAACAGGGGTTCGAGCAGTACTTC. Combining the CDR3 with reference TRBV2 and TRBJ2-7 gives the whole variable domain EPEVTQTPSHQVTQMGQEVILRCVPISNHLYFYWYRQILGQKVEFLVSFYNNEISEKSEIFDDQFSVERPDGSNFTLKIRSTKLEDSAMYFCASSEQGFEQYFGPGTRLTVT.

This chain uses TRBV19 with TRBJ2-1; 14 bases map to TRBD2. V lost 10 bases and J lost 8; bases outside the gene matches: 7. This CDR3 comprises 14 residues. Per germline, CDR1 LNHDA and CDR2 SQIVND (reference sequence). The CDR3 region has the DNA TGTGCCACCGGGACTAGCGGGAGAATGGATGAGCAGTTCTTC. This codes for CATGTSGRMDEQFF.

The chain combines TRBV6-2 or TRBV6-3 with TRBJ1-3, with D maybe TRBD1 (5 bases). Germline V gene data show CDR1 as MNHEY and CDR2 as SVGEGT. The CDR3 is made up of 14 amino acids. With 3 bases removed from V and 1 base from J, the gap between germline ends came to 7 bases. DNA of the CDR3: TGTGCCAGCAGTTATCCAGGGTCTGGAAACACCATATATTTT. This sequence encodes CASSYPGSGNTIYF.

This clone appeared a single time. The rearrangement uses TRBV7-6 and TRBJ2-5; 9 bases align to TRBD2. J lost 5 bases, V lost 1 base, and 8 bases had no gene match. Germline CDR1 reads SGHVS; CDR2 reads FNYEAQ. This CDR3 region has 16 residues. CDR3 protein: CASSLVVAGAGETQYF. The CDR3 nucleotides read TGTGCCAGCAGCTTAGTTGTAGCGGGAGCGGGGGAGACCCAGTACTTC.

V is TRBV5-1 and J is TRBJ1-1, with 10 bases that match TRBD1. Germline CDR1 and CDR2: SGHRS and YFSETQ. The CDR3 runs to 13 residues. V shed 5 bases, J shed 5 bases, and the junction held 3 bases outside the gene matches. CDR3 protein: CASRGTGETEAFF. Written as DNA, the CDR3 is TGCGCCAGCAGAGGGACAGGGGAGACTGAAGCTTTCTTT.

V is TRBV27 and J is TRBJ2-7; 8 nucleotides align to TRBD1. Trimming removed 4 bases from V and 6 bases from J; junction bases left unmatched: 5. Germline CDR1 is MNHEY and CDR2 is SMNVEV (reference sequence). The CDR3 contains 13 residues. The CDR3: CASSSIQGGEQYF. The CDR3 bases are TGTGCCAGCAGTTCCATACAGGGGGGCGAGCAGTACTTC.

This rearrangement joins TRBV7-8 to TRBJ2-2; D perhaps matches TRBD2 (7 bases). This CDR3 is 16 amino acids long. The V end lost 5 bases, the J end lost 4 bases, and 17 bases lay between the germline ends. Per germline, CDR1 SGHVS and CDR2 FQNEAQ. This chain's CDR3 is CASSPGGGVGTGELFF. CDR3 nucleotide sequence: TGTGCCAGCAGCCCAGGCGGGGGCGTCGGCACCGGGGAGCTGTTTTTT.